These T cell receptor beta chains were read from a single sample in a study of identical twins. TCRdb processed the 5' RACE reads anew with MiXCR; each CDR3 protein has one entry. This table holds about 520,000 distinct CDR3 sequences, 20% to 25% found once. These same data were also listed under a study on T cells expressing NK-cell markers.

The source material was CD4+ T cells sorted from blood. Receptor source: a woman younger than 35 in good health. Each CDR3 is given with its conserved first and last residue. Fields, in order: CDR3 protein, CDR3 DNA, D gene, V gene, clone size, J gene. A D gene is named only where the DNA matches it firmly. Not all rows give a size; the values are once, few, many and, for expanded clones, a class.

CDR3aa: CASSTSSGGTYNEQFF
CDR3nt: TGTGCCAGTAGTACTTCTAGCGGGGGCACCTACAATGAGCAGTTCTTC
d_gene: TRBD2
v_gene: TRBV19
abundance: few
j_gene: TRBJ2-1

CDR3aa: CLPVGETQYF
CDR3nt: TGTTTACCAGTCGGGGAGACCCAGTACTTC
d_gene: -
v_gene: TRBV27
abundance: -
j_gene: TRBJ2-5

CDR3aa: CASGLPGLNNTEAFF
CDR3nt: TGTGCCAGCGGTCTACCGGGGCTCAATAACACTGAAGCTTTCTTT
d_gene: -
v_gene: TRBV12-3/TRBV12-4
abundance: few
j_gene: TRBJ1-1

CDR3aa: CSARARLGHEQYF
CDR3nt: TGCAGTGCTAGAGCCAGACTAGGTCACGAGCAGTACTTC
d_gene: -
v_gene: TRBV20-1
abundance: -
j_gene: TRBJ2-7

CDR3aa: CASSRQGATAGEQYF
CDR3nt: TGTGCCAGCAGCCGACAGGGGGCTACGGCCGGCGAGCAGTACTTC
d_gene: TRBD1
v_gene: TRBV5-4
abundance: few
j_gene: TRBJ2-7

CDR3aa: CAWSGESTGNSPLHF
CDR3nt: TGTGCCTGGAGTGGGGAGAGTACGGGGAATTCACCCCTCCACTTT
d_gene: -
v_gene: TRBV30
abundance: -
j_gene: TRBJ1-6

CDR3aa: CASSFDRGGSYTF
CDR3nt: TGTGCCAGCAGCTTCGACAGGGGTGGAAGCTACACCTTC
d_gene: TRBD1
v_gene: TRBV7-2
abundance: few
j_gene: TRBJ1-2

CDR3aa: CASSLRQGGDYGYTF
CDR3nt: TGTGCCAGCAGCTTAAGGCAGGGGGGAGACTATGGCTACACCTTC
d_gene: TRBD1
v_gene: TRBV7-2
abundance: -
j_gene: TRBJ1-2

CDR3aa: CSARGTGTLYNSPLHF
CDR3nt: TGCAGTGCTAGAGGCACCGGGACACTGTATAATTCACCCCTCCACTTT
d_gene: -
v_gene: TRBV20-1
abundance: -
j_gene: TRBJ1-6

CDR3aa: CASRRAAGSEQPQHF
CDR3nt: TGTGCCAGCAGACGGGCCGCTGGTTCGGAGCAGCCCCAGCATTTT
d_gene: -
v_gene: TRBV6-1
abundance: few
j_gene: TRBJ1-5

CDR3aa: CASSVDMNTEAFF
CDR3nt: TGTGCCAGCAGCGTAGATATGAACACTGAAGCTTTCTTT
d_gene: -
v_gene: TRBV9
abundance: few
j_gene: TRBJ1-1

CDR3aa: CASSSYQGVYEQYF
CDR3nt: TGTGCCAGCAGTTCCTATCAGGGGGTCTACGAGCAGTACTTC
d_gene: TRBD1
v_gene: TRBV27
abundance: -
j_gene: TRBJ2-7

CDR3aa: CASGRTGTATNEKLFF
CDR3nt: TGTGCCAGCGGGAGGACAGGGACTGCAACTAATGAAAAACTGTTTTTT
d_gene: TRBD1
v_gene: TRBV5-5
abundance: -
j_gene: TRBJ1-4

CDR3aa: CSASVASSYNEQFF
CDR3nt: TGCAGTGCTAGTGTAGCGAGCTCCTACAATGAGCAGTTCTTC
d_gene: -
v_gene: TRBV20-1
abundance: few
j_gene: TRBJ2-1

CDR3aa: CSAREGGGYTF
CDR3nt: TGCAGTGCTAGAGAGGGGGGAGGCTACACCTTC
d_gene: -
v_gene: TRBV20-1
abundance: many
j_gene: TRBJ1-2

CDR3aa: CASRPRGGGQPQHF
CDR3nt: TGTGCCAGCAGACCCCGGGGTGGTGGTCAGCCCCAGCATTTT
d_gene: -
v_gene: TRBV27
abundance: few
j_gene: TRBJ1-5

CDR3aa: CASTTGDDTQYF
CDR3nt: TGTGCCAGCACCACAGGGGACGATACGCAGTATTTT
d_gene: TRBD1
v_gene: TRBV3-1
abundance: -
j_gene: TRBJ2-3

CDR3aa: CASSPRDGEKLFF
CDR3nt: TGTGCCAGCAGCCCGAGGGACGGTGAAAAACTGTTTTTT
d_gene: -
v_gene: TRBV7-2
abundance: few
j_gene: TRBJ1-4

CDR3aa: CAISETQTGGYEQYF
CDR3nt: TGTGCCATCAGTGAAACTCAGACAGGGGGCTACGAGCAGTACTTC
d_gene: TRBD1
v_gene: TRBV10-3
abundance: few
j_gene: TRBJ2-7

CDR3aa: CASSTQGRLEIEAFF
CDR3nt: TGCGCCAGCAGCACTCAGGGAAGGTTGGAAATTGAAGCTTTCTTT
d_gene: -
v_gene: TRBV5-1
abundance: -
j_gene: TRBJ1-1

CDR3aa: CASGERGYGYTF
CDR3nt: TGTGCCAGCGGTGAGAGGGGTTATGGCTACACCTTC
d_gene: -
v_gene: TRBV12-3/TRBV12-4
abundance: -
j_gene: TRBJ1-2

CDR3aa: CASSSYGFVGGDGYTF
CDR3nt: TGTGCCAGCAGCTCCTACGGCTTCGTGGGGGGCGACGGCTACACCTTC
d_gene: -
v_gene: TRBV13
abundance: -
j_gene: TRBJ1-2

CDR3aa: CASSIQVNTEAFF
CDR3nt: TGTGCCAGCAGCATACAGGTGAACACTGAAGCTTTCTTT
d_gene: -
v_gene: TRBV7-3
abundance: few
j_gene: TRBJ1-1

CDR3aa: CASTLRGYNEQFF
CDR3nt: TGTGCCAGCACCCTAAGGGGGTACAATGAGCAGTTCTTC
d_gene: -
v_gene: TRBV7-9
abundance: few
j_gene: TRBJ2-1

CDR3aa: CAARRGGEETQYF
CDR3nt: TGTGCCGCCCGGCGGGGGGGCGAAGAGACCCAGTACTTC
d_gene: TRBD2
v_gene: TRBV12-3/TRBV12-4
abundance: few
j_gene: TRBJ2-5

CDR3aa: CASSFTGVDQPQHF
CDR3nt: TGTGCCAGCAGTTTTACAGGGGTGGATCAGCCCCAGCATTTT
d_gene: TRBD1
v_gene: TRBV12-3/TRBV12-4
abundance: -
j_gene: TRBJ1-5

CDR3aa: CASSLVGGFSYEQYF
CDR3nt: TGTGCCAGCAGTTTAGTGGGTGGATTCTCCTACGAGCAGTACTTC
d_gene: -
v_gene: TRBV27
abundance: few
j_gene: TRBJ2-7

CDR3aa: CASSWDRVDPSGANVLTF
CDR3nt: TGCGCCAGCAGCTGGGACAGGGTCGATCCCTCTGGGGCCAACGTCCTGACTTTC
d_gene: TRBD1
v_gene: TRBV5-1
abundance: -
j_gene: TRBJ2-6

CDR3aa: CSAIQGFNYGYTF
CDR3nt: TGCAGTGCTATACAGGGTTTTAACTATGGCTACACCTTC
d_gene: -
v_gene: TRBV20-1
abundance: -
j_gene: TRBJ1-2

CDR3aa: CASSYSPLAGGPTHYEQYF
CDR3nt: TGTGCCAGCAGTTACTCTCCACTAGCGGGAGGGCCTACCCACTACGAGCAGTACTTC
d_gene: TRBD2
v_gene: TRBV6-2/TRBV6-3
abundance: few
j_gene: TRBJ2-7

CDR3aa: CASRRGPKNIQYF
CDR3nt: TGTGCCAGCCGTCGGGGCCCCAAAAACATTCAGTACTTC
d_gene: -
v_gene: TRBV6-1
abundance: -
j_gene: TRBJ2-4

CDR3aa: CSVGNGGTTEAFF
CDR3nt: TGCAGCGTTGGAAACGGCGGTACCACTGAAGCTTTCTTT
d_gene: -
v_gene: TRBV29-1
abundance: many
j_gene: TRBJ1-1

CDR3aa: CASSALADPDTQYF
CDR3nt: TGTGCCAGCAGCGCACTAGCGGACCCAGATACGCAGTATTTT
d_gene: TRBD2
v_gene: TRBV9
abundance: -
j_gene: TRBJ2-3

CDR3aa: CASSRKAATEAFF
CDR3nt: TGTGCCAGCTCTCGGAAGGCGGCCACTGAAGCTTTCTTT
d_gene: -
v_gene: TRBV12-3/TRBV12-4
abundance: -
j_gene: TRBJ1-1

CDR3aa: CASSLWGGSGANVLTF
CDR3nt: TGCGCCAGCAGCTTGTGGGGGGGCTCTGGGGCCAACGTCCTGACTTTC
d_gene: TRBD2
v_gene: TRBV5-1
abundance: -
j_gene: TRBJ2-6

CDR3aa: CAIRSALLAEETQYF
CDR3nt: TGTGCCATCAGAAGTGCCCTTCTAGCGGAAGAGACCCAGTACTTC
d_gene: TRBD2
v_gene: TRBV10-3
abundance: many
j_gene: TRBJ2-5

CDR3aa: CASSSSREYEQYF
CDR3nt: TGTGCCAGCAGCTCTTCCAGGGAATACGAGCAGTACTTC
d_gene: -
v_gene: TRBV7-2
abundance: -
j_gene: TRBJ2-7

CDR3aa: CASSYTKLEETQYF
CDR3nt: TGTGCCAGCAGTTATACTAAATTGGAGGAGACCCAGTACTTC
d_gene: -
v_gene: TRBV12-3/TRBV12-4
abundance: -
j_gene: TRBJ2-5

CDR3aa: CASSPSGQASYEQYF
CDR3nt: TGCGCCAGCAGCCCCTCGGGACAGGCCTCCTACGAGCAGTACTTC
d_gene: TRBD1
v_gene: TRBV4-3
abundance: once
j_gene: TRBJ2-7

CDR3aa: CASSQRRVRTGELFF
CDR3nt: TGCGCCAGCAGCCAGCGCAGGGTACGGACCGGGGAGCTGTTTTTT
d_gene: -
v_gene: TRBV4-3
abundance: -
j_gene: TRBJ2-2

CDR3aa: CASSYGPPGRNTEAFF
CDR3nt: TGCGCCAGCAGCTATGGCCCGCCAGGGCGGAACACTGAAGCTTTCTTT
d_gene: -
v_gene: TRBV5-1
abundance: -
j_gene: TRBJ1-1

CDR3aa: CASSVRGSDTQYF
CDR3nt: TGTGCCAGTAGCGTCAGGGGCTCAGATACGCAGTATTTT
d_gene: -
v_gene: TRBV19
abundance: -
j_gene: TRBJ2-3

CDR3aa: CAISETSTSAPYEQYF
CDR3nt: TGTGCCATCAGTGAGACCTCGACTAGCGCGCCCTACGAGCAGTACTTC
d_gene: TRBD2
v_gene: TRBV10-3
abundance: many
j_gene: TRBJ2-7

CDR3aa: CASSQVGARGTEAFF
CDR3nt: TGTGCCAGCAGCCAAGTTGGGGCGAGGGGCACTGAAGCTTTCTTT
d_gene: -
v_gene: TRBV3-1
abundance: few
j_gene: TRBJ1-1

CDR3aa: CSARRQGNTDTQYF
CDR3nt: TGCAGTGCTAGACGACAGGGTAACACAGATACGCAGTATTTT
d_gene: TRBD1
v_gene: TRBV20-1
abundance: -
j_gene: TRBJ2-3

CDR3aa: CATSRAGDPRDIQYF
CDR3nt: TGTGCCACCAGCAGAGCAGGGGACCCTAGGGACATTCAGTACTTC
d_gene: -
v_gene: TRBV15
abundance: few
j_gene: TRBJ2-4

CDR3aa: CAIAGTRNYEQYF
CDR3nt: TGTGCCATCGCCGGGACTAGGAACTACGAGCAGTACTTC
d_gene: TRBD2
v_gene: TRBV10-3
abundance: -
j_gene: TRBJ2-7

CDR3aa: CATSTSTNEQFF
CDR3nt: TGTGCCACCAGTACCTCGACCAATGAGCAGTTCTTC
d_gene: -
v_gene: TRBV24-1
abundance: many
j_gene: TRBJ2-1

CDR3aa: CASSTPGTFGDEQFF
CDR3nt: TGTGCCAGCAGTACCCCCGGGACTTTCGGGGATGAGCAGTTCTTC
d_gene: -
v_gene: TRBV6-1
abundance: few
j_gene: TRBJ2-1